This T cell receptor (beta chain) appears in the sequencing data of a study of cytomegalovirus exposure and HLA in healthy donors. CDR1 LNHDA and CDR2 SQIVND come from the germline V gene (reference sequence). CDR3 length: 15 residues. Losses at the gene ends were 1 base for V and 2 bases for J; bases not matched to a gene: 0. Donors showed nominal health when sampled, although they likely had unrecorded immune exposures. It was with 60 Vbeta and 13 Jbeta primers that the PCR ran. The protocol was immunoSEQ multiplex PCR, while the TCRdb copy is restricted to in-frame clones and leaves out a portion. The sample lists 160,000 or so clones; more than 60% were seen once.

The sample taken for sequencing was PBMCs. The J gene is TRBJ1-5, the V gene TRBV19; 9 bases line up with TRBD1. The origin of this receptor is a human donor in good health. The CDR3 bases are TGTGCCAGTAGTATAGGGGACAGGGGCAATCAGCCCCAGCATTTT. It translates to CASSIGDRGNQPQHF. Variable domain in full (rest from reference TRBV19 and TRBJ1-5): DGGITQSPKYLFRKEGQNVTLSCEQNLNHDAMYWYRQDPGQGLRLIYYSQIVNDFQKGDIAEGYSVSREKKESFPLTVTSAQKNPTAFYLCASSIGDRGNQPQHFGDGTRLSIL.